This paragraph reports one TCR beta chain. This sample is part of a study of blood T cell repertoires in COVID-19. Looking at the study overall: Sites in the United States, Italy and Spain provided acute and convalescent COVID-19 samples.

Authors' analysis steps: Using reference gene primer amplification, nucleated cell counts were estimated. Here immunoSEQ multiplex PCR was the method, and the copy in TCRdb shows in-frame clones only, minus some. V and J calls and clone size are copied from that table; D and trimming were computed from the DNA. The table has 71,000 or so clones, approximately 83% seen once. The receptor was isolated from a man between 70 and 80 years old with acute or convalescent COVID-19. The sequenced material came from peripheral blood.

Here the CDR3 reads CAWSAGTGSSLFF. The CDR3 region has the DNA TGTGCCTGGAGTGCCGGGACAGGGTCCTCACTGTTTTTT. The chain is built from TRBV30 and TRBJ1-4, with 9 bases that match TRBD1. CDR1 and CDR2 from the germline V gene are GTSNPN and SVGIG (reference sequence). This CDR3 contains 13 residues. V shed 1 base and J 13 bases; nucleotides not matched to a gene: 7.